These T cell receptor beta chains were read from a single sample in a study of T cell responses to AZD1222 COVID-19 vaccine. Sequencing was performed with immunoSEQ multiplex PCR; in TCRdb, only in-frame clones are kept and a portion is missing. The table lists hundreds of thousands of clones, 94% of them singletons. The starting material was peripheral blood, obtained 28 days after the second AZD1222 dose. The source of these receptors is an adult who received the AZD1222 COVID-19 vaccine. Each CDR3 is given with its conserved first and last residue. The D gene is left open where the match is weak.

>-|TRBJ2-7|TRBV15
CATSRGTTDSLF
TGTGCCACCAGCAGAGGTACTACGGACAGTCTCTTC
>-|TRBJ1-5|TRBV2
CASTTLESQPQHF
TGTGCCAGCACCACGTTAGAAAGCCAGCCCCAGCATTTT
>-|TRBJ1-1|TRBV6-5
CASSYSGRGGTEAFF
TGTGCCAGCAGTTACTCGGGTCGGGGAGGAACTGAAGCTTTCTTT
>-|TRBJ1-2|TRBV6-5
CASSQGRIYGYTF
TGTGCCAGCAGCCAGGGACGGATCTATGGCTACACCTTC
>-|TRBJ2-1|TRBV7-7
CASSPGPPNEQFF
TGTGCCAGCAGCCCGGGCCCGCCCAATGAGCAGTTCTTC
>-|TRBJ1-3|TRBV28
CASSLVDTVATIYF
TGTGCCAGCAGTTTAGTGGACACCGTGGCCACCATATATTTT
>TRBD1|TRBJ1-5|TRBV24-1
CATGGTGGSQPQHF
TGTGCCACCGGGGGGACAGGGGGCAGTCAGCCCCAGCATTTT
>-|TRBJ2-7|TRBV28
CASSLTGTLYEQYF
TGTGCCAGCAGTTTAACCGGGACACTCTACGAGCAGTACTTC
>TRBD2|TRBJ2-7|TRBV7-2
CASSLAQGREGYEQYF
TGTGCCAGCAGCTTAGCGCAGGGGCGGGAGGGCTACGAGCAGTACTTC
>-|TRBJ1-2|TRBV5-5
CASSLPQGRQDGYTF
TGTGCCAGCAGCTTGCCTCAGGGGCGTCAAGATGGCTACACCTTC
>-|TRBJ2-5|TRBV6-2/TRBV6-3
CASSPQETQYF
TGTGCCAGCAGCCCCCAAGAGACCCAGTACTTC
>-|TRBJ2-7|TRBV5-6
CASSLDPGYTYEQYF
TGTGCCAGCAGCTTGGATCCAGGGTACACCTACGAGCAGTACTTC
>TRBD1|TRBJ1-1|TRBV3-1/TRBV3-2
CASSRGNRGGNTEAFF
TGTGCCAGCAGCCGCGGAAACAGGGGAGGAAACACTGAAGCTTTCTTT